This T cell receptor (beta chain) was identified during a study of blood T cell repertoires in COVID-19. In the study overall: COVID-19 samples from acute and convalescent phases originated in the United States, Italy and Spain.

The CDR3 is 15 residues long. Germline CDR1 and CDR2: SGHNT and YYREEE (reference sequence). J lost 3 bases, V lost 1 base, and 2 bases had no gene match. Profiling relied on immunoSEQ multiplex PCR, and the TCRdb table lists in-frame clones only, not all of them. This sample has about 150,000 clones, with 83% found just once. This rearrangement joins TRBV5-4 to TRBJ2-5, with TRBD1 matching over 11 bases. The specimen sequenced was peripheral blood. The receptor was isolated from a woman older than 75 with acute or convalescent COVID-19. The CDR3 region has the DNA TGTGCCAGCAGCTTGCAGGGACAGGGGGAAGAGACCCAGTACTTC. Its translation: CASSLQGQGEETQYF.